The 11 T cell receptor beta chains below were found in one sample sequenced in a study of blood T cell repertoires in COVID-19. Data came from immunoSEQ multiplex PCR; TCRdb stores just in-frame clones and leaves some out. The sample has approximately 260,000 clones, over 80% seen once. Sequencing was performed on peripheral blood. The receptors shown here come from a man between 60 and 70 years old who had recovered from COVID-19.

The DNA of the CDR3 is TGTGCCAGCAGCTACCGGGACAGGGGTTACAATGAGCAGTTCTTC. Protein product: CASSYRDRGYNEQFF. The rearrangement links TRBV6-5 to TRBJ2-1; 10 bases fit TRBD1. This CDR3 has 15 residues. The germline gives CDR1 MNHEY, CDR2 SVGAGI. V lost 6 bases, J lost 4 bases, and 6 bases stayed unmatched.

The V and J genes are TRBV5-1 and TRBJ2-5; 11 bases line up with TRBD1. The CDR3 has 15 residues. J gave up 2 bases and V 0 bases, and 0 bases lay outside the gene matches. Germline lookup yields CDR1 SGHRS and CDR2 YFSETQ. Here the CDR3 reads CASSLGDRGQETQYF. CDR3 sequence (DNA): TGCGCCAGCAGCTTGGGGGACAGGGGGCAAGAGACCCAGTACTTC. Full variable domain (remainder filled in from reference TRBV5-1 and TRBJ2-5): KAGVTQTPRYLIKTRGQQVTLSCSPISGHRSVSWYQQTPGQGLQFLFEYFSETQRNKGNFPGRFSGRQFSNSRSEMNVSTLELGDSALYLCASSLGDRGQETQYFGPGTRLLVL.

The CDR3 coding sequence is TGCGCCAGCAGCTCCAGGGGGTCCACACGAGATACGCAGTATTTT. It codes for CASSSRGSTRDTQYF. This chain joins TRBV5-1 and TRBJ2-3; TRBD1 aligns across 7 bases. The germline gives CDR1 SGHRS, CDR2 YFSETQ. This CDR3 has 15 amino acids. V trimming: 3 bases; J trimming: 5 bases; junction bases outside the gene matches: 9.

This chain uses TRBV5-1 with TRBJ2-3; 10 bases line up with TRBD1. V shed 4 bases, J shed 1 base, and the junction held 3 bases outside the gene matches. Germline loops: CDR1 SGHRS, CDR2 YFSETQ. This CDR3 has 15 amino acids. The CDR3 loop reads CASSLGTGGTDTQYF. The CDR3 DNA follows: TGCGCCAGCAGCCTCGGGACAGGGGGCACAGATACGCAGTATTTT. Full variable domain (missing parts from reference TRBV5-1 and TRBJ2-3): KAGVTQTPRYLIKTRGQQVTLSCSPISGHRSVSWYQQTPGQGLQFLFEYFSETQRNKGNFPGRFSGRQFSNSRSEMNVSTLELGDSALYLCASSLGTGGTDTQYFGPGTRLTVL.

The rearrangement uses TRBV6-5 and TRBJ2-3; 9 bases are a match to TRBD2. Per the germline V gene, CDR1 is MNHEY and CDR2 is SVGAGI. The CDR3 is made up of 16 amino acids. With 0 bases clipped from V and 2 bases from J, the junction kept 3 bases outside the gene matches. The CDR3 DNA reads as TGTGCCAGCAGTTACTCCGGGACTAGCCTCACAGATACGCAGTATTTT. It yields the protein CASSYSGTSLTDTQYF.

This rearrangement joins TRBV3-1 (or the pseudogene TRBV3-2) to TRBJ2-5, with a weak D call TRBD1 (6 bases). Trimming pared 3 bases from V and 1 base from J, leaving 12 bases between. The CDR3 is 15 residues long. CDR1 is LGHDT, CDR2 YNNKEL, per germline (reference sequence). CDR3 sequence reads: CASSQTGTPQETQYF. CDR3 sequence (DNA): TGTGCCAGCAGCCAGACCGGGACACCCCAAGAGACCCAGTACTTC.

This chain connects TRBV6-5 to TRBJ2-7; possible D gene TRBD2, 6 bases. V lost 1 base and J lost 6, with 16 bases in between. CDR1 and CDR2 (germline): MNHEY, SVGAGI. This CDR3 region has 15 residues. CDR3 nucleotide sequence: TGTGCCAGCAGTTACTTTCTCGGCGGGGCAATCGAGCAGTACTTC. Its translation: CASSYFLGGAIEQYF.

With regard to this clone: This sample also contains other DNA sequences that code for the same CDR3. V gene TRBV7-2 combines with J gene TRBJ1-2; maybe TRBD1 (6 bases). In germline, CDR1 is SGHTA, CDR2 FQGNSA. V was cut by 5 bases and J by 4 bases, with 11 bases left in between. The CDR3 loop spans 13 amino acids. In nucleotides, the CDR3 is TGTGCCAGCAGCCCAGGACAGTCCTATGGCTACACCTTC. Its protein is CASSPGQSYGYTF.

This clone showed up just a few times. The J gene is TRBJ2-1, the V gene TRBV5-1; 7 nucleotides match TRBD2. V was pared by 1 base and J by 6 bases, with 7 bases of the junction left unmatched. From germline, CDR1 is SGHRS and CDR2 YFSETQ. The length of the CDR3 is 15 residues. Here the CDR3 reads CASSLLAGVFNEQFF. CDR3 coding DNA: TGCGCCAGCAGCTTGCTCGCGGGAGTCTTCAATGAGCAGTTCTTC.

This chain connects TRBV27 to TRBJ2-3; 12 bases fit TRBD1. Germline loops: CDR1 MNHEY, CDR2 SMNVEV (reference sequence). After removal of 6 bases from V and 3 bases from J, the junction contained 13 bases not matched to a gene. The CDR3 is 18 residues long. The DNA of the CDR3 is TGTGCCAGCAGCACCGTAGGGACAGGGGGCACAAGGACAGATACGCAGTATTTT. Protein product: CASSTVGTGGTRTDTQYF.

V gene TRBV7-6 combines with J gene TRBJ2-5, with 10 bases fitting TRBD2. The CDR3 extends over 18 amino acids. Germline CDR1 SGHVS, CDR2 FNYEAQ. Unmatched junction bases numbered 14, after V lost 5 bases and J lost 2 bases. CDR3 DNA sequence: TGTGCCAGCAGCCCACCCCCTCGGAGCGGGAGGGTACAAGAGACCCAGTACTTC. It codes for CASSPPPRSGRVQETQYF.